These 16 T cell receptor beta chains originate from one sample sequenced in a study of PD-L1 blockade in urothelial cancer. The assay was immunoSEQ multiplex PCR, and TCRdb's table has in-frame clones only and misses some. Of approximately 83,000 clones in the sample, around four fifths were seen once. Time point described: peripheral blood 6 weeks after treatment start. The material was PBMCs, obtained around atezolizumab (anti-PD-L1) treatment. Every receptor here comes from a man in his 70s with urothelial cancer.

V usage is TRBV2 and J usage is TRBJ2-5, with 7 nucleotides matching TRBD2. V was clipped by 8 bases and J by 1 base; unmatched bases: 4. The CDR3 totals 13 residues. Germline lookup yields CDR1 SNHLY and CDR2 FYNNEI. DNA for the CDR3: TGTGCCAGCGGTTCTAGCGGCCAAGAGACCCAGTACTTC. Translating gives CASGSSGQETQYF.

This clone was seen only once. The J gene is TRBJ1-1, the V gene TRBV7-9, with 7 bases fitting TRBD1. V dropped 6 bases and J dropped 1; count of bases not matched to a gene: 2. This CDR3 spans 13 amino acids. CDR1 and CDR2 from the germline V gene are SEHNR and FQNEAQ (reference sequence). The CDR3 loop is CASRGTANTEAFF. CDR3 sequence (DNA): TGTGCCAGCAGAGGGACAGCGAACACTGAAGCTTTCTTT.

The CDR3 DNA reads as TGTGCCAGCAGTTACTCCCGGGGACAAGAGACCCAGTACTTC. Amino acid sequence: CASSYSRGQETQYF. V usage is TRBV6-5 and J usage is TRBJ2-5; maybe TRBD2 (5 bases). The CDR3 runs 14 residues. Germline CDR1 MNHEY, CDR2 SVGAGI. The V gene lost 0 bases and the J gene lost 2 bases, with 7 bases spanning the gap.

This clone showed up just once. The chain has TRBV9 and TRBJ2-5, with 8 positions matching TRBD2. CDR1 and CDR2 from the germline V gene are SGDLS and YYNGEE. The CDR3 loop spans 15 amino acids. V shed 3 bases, J shed 2 bases, and the junction held 6 bases outside the gene matches. The CDR3 nucleotides are TGTGCCAGCAGCGCTCTCTCGGGGGGGCAAGAGACCCAGTACTTC. It yields the protein CASSALSGGQETQYF. The variable domain in full, with the rest retrieved from reference TRBV9 and TRBJ2-5, is DSGVTQTPKHLITATGQRVTLRCSPRSGDLSVYWYQQSLDQGLQFLIQYYNGEERAKGNILERFSAQQFPDLHSELNLSSLELGDSALYFCASSALSGGQETQYFGPGTRLLVL.

V gene TRBV19 combines with J gene TRBJ1-1, with no clear D. Trimming left V 6 bases short and J 3 bases short, with 26 bases between. Germline values: CDR1 LNHDA, CDR2 SQIVND (reference sequence). The CDR3 has 18 residues. The CDR3 protein is CASSPPRPRAPEDTEAFF. CDR3 DNA: TGTGCCAGTAGCCCCCCGAGACCCCGGGCCCCGGAGGACACTGAAGCTTTCTTT.

The CDR3 region is CASSGTGTDTQYF. CDR3 nucleotides: TGTGCCAGCAGTGGCACAGGCACAGATACGCAGTATTTT. The chain recombines TRBV6-4 with TRBJ2-3; D gene ambiguous. CDR1 and CDR2 (germline): MRHNA, SNTAGT. The V end lost 4 bases, the J end lost 1 base, and 6 bases lay between the germline ends. This CDR3 is 13 amino acids long.

The V and J genes are TRBV11-3 and TRBJ2-2; TRBD1 matches at 9 bases. CDR3 size: 15 residues. The V and J ends lost 7 bases and 4 bases, in that order; junction bases with no gene match: 7. CDR1 is SGHNT, CDR2 YENEEA, per germline. The CDR3 DNA sequence: TGTGCCAGCACGCCCGGGACAGGGCCCACCGGGGAGCTGTTTTTT. Amino acids: CASTPGTGPTGELFF.

This chain uses TRBV19 with TRBJ1-1; TRBD1 agrees at 10 bases. In germline, CDR1 is LNHDA, CDR2 SQIVND (reference sequence). V was pared by 5 bases and J by 5 bases, with 5 bases of the junction left unmatched. The CDR3 is made up of 14 amino acids. CDR3 nucleotide sequence: TGTGCCAGTAGTTTCGGACAGGGGGGGACTGAAGCTTTCTTT. Encoded protein: CASSFGQGGTEAFF.

J is TRBJ2-1 and V is TRBV5-4; maybe TRBD2 (6 bases). V shed 4 bases and J shed 7 bases, with 12 bases lying between them. There are 13 residues in the CDR3. Looked up from germline, CDR1 is SGHNT and CDR2 is YYREEE (reference sequence). For the CDR3, the DNA is TGTGCCAGCAGCCCCCCGCGGGGTAATGAGCAGTTCTTC. It codes for CASSPPRGNEQFF.

This clone was observed a few times. The chain joins TRBV19 to TRBJ2-5; 8 bases are a match to TRBD1. Germline trimming cut 5 bases from V and 3 bases from J; bases unmatched to any gene: 5. CDR3 length: 14 amino acids. From germline, CDR1 is LNHDA and CDR2 SQIVND (reference sequence). The DNA of the CDR3 is TGTGCCAGTAGTTCGCAGGGGGCCAAAGAGACCCAGTACTTC. Translation gives CASSSQGAKETQYF.

The CDR3 reads CASIQGASTEAFF. CDR3 bases: TGTGCCAGCATACAGGGGGCAAGCACTGAAGCTTTCTTT. This sequence joins TRBV19 and TRBJ1-1; 9 nucleotides agree with TRBD1. CDR1 is LNHDA, CDR2 SQIVND, per germline (reference sequence). Trimming cost V 9 bases and J 4 bases; bases outside gene matches: 6. The CDR3 length is 13 residues.

The genes are TRBV18 and TRBJ2-2; 9 nucleotides match TRBD1. The CDR3 sequence is 15 residues long. CDR1 is KGHSH, CDR2 LQKENI, per germline. The V and J ends lost 4 bases and 5 bases, in that order; junction bases with no gene match: 5. CDR3 DNA sequence: TGTGCCAGCTCACTGGGGACAGGGAGAACCGGGGAGCTGTTTTTT. It translates to CASSLGTGRTGELFF.

The chain carries TRBV6-1 and TRBJ2-3, with D possibly being TRBD2 (5 bases). The V and J ends lost 2 bases and 6 bases respectively, with 6 bases between them. The CDR3 spans 12 residues. The germline CDR1 and CDR2 sequences are MNHNS and SASEGT. Here the CDR3 DNA reads TGTGCCAGCAGTGAACGAGGGGATACGCAGTATTTT. Translating it yields CASSERGDTQYF.

This clone was recorded once. The V call is TRBV18, the J call TRBJ1-3; weak D call: TRBD1 (5 bases). The germline V gene has CDR1 KGHSH and CDR2 LQKENI. The CDR3 consists of 15 residues. Trimming shortened V by 2 bases and J by 4 bases, and 12 bases separated the two germline ends. CDR3 loop: CASSPRGEPGNTIYF. The CDR3 coding sequence is TGTGCCAGCTCACCAAGGGGTGAGCCAGGAAACACCATATATTTT.

The table lists this clone with many counts. The chain couples TRBV14 to TRBJ1-5; the match to TRBD1 covers 9 bases. Germline trimming cut 9 bases from V and 7 bases from J; bases unmatched to any gene: 10. This CDR3 contains 14 residues. Germline V gives CDR1 SGHDN, CDR2 FVKESK. The CDR3 region has the DNA TGTGCCAGTTCCCGGACAGGGGAGGGACAGCCCCAGCATTTT. Translation gives CASSRTGEGQPQHF.

This clone was counted a few times. The rearrangement links TRBV7-3 to TRBJ2-2, with D uncertain. The CDR3 length is 14 residues. Germline loops: CDR1 SGHTA, CDR2 FQGTGA. Deletions cut 3 bases from V and 4 bases from J, with 9 bases between. In nucleotides, the CDR3 is TGTGCCAGCAGCTTTACTCCTGGCACCGGGGAGCTGTTTTTT. Amino acids: CASSFTPGTGELFF.